The 8 T cell receptor beta chains presented below share a single source sample, sequenced in a study of T cell repertoires in cytomegalovirus infection (dated by TCRdb to the late 2010s). Data came from an Illumina HiSeq 1500. TCRdb passed the public sequencing reads through fastp at Q25 and MiXCR, retaining productive beta sequences. Rows with one shared CDR3 protein collapse into an entry with the most common genes and DNA. In all, the sample holds approximately 700,000 distinct CDR3 sequences, and about 40% of those were seen once. The ten biggest clones cover 2.5% to 3.5% of the sample. Sequencing input: PBMCs. The receptors here all came from a human donor in good health (CMV status not recorded). Some clones in this sample may be carry-over from other donors' samples.

This clonotype was counted ten times or more. The chain combines TRBV7-3 with TRBJ1-1; the D is unclear. The CDR3 consists of 14 residues. V was shortened by 4 bases and J by 2 bases, with 11 bases between the two germline ends. CDR1 is SGHTA and CDR2 is FQGTGA in the germline V gene. CDR3 nucleotides: TGTGCCAGCAGCTCCTCAGGCCGAAACACTGAAGCTTTCTTT. This translates into CASSSSGRNTEAFF.

V is TRBV20-1 and J is TRBJ2-1, with TRBD2 identical over 7 bases. Germline-derived CDR1 and CDR2 are DFQATT and SNEGSKA (reference sequence). V gave up 0 bases and J gave up 2 bases; unmatched junction bases: 7. This CDR3 is built from 16 residues. CDR3 sequence reads: CSARDRGGSTYNEQFF. The CDR3 nucleotides are TGCAGTGCTAGAGATCGTGGCGGGAGTACCTACAATGAGCAGTTCTTC.

CDR3 in DNA: TGTGCCAGCAGTTACCCCGGGACGGTTATCTCTGGAAACACCATATATTTT. It specifies CASSYPGTVISGNTIYF. V gene TRBV6-6 combines with J gene TRBJ1-3; TRBD1 is a possible D gene (5 bases). Germline V gene lookup returns CDR1 MNHNY and CDR2 SVGAGI (reference sequence). V lost 2 bases and J 0 bases, leaving 14 bases between the germline ends. The CDR3 length is 17 residues.

The rearrangement links TRBV28 to TRBJ1-5; D might be TRBD1 (5 bases). The CDR3 covers 15 residues. Trimming removed 6 bases from V and 5 bases from J, with 17 bases in between. Per the germline V gene, CDR1 is MDHEN and CDR2 is SYDVKM. As DNA, the CDR3 is TGTGCCAGCAGCCCCCCAGGGAGGTCGTATCAGCCCCAGCATTTT. It specifies CASSPPGRSYQPQHF.

CDR3 residues: CASSLANSAYSPLHF. CDR3 DNA sequence: TGTGCCAGCAGCTTAGCAAACAGCGCATATTCACCCCTCCACTTT. This chain links TRBV7-8 with TRBJ1-6; D gene uncertain. This CDR3 has 15 amino acids. Between the trimmed V and J ends, which lost 0 bases and 8 bases, there was a span of 11 bases. Germline V gene data show CDR1 as SGHVS and CDR2 as FQNEAQ.

This chain links TRBV28 with TRBJ2-1; TRBD1 or TRBD2 may be the D gene (5 bases each). Germline CDR1 MDHEN, CDR2 SYDVKM. There are 17 residues in the CDR3. The V end lost 6 bases, the J end lost 0 bases, and 18 bases lay between the germline ends. The CDR3 nucleotides read TGTGCCAGCAGCGCTGGGGGTTTTCGGCTCTCCTACAATGAGCAGTTCTTC. Translation: CASSAGGFRLSYNEQFF.

This clonotype has only a few counts. V is TRBV7-9 and J is TRBJ1-1; no definite D call. Trimming shortened V by 5 bases and J by 1 base, and 11 bases separated the two germline ends. CDR3 size: 14 residues. CDR1 is SEHNR, CDR2 FQNEAQ, per germline (reference sequence). CDR3 amino acids: CASSLVVPNTEAFF. As DNA, the CDR3 is TGTGCCAGCAGCCTCGTGGTACCGAACACTGAAGCTTTCTTT.

For this clonotype: At one of its ends the junction is not consistent with the germline gene, which may arise from a read error. The CDR3 is CATIRDRDGQQDTPSF. The CDR3 nucleotides read TGTGCAACCATAAGAGATCGGGACGGTCAACAAGATACCCCGTCCTTC. V is TRBV15 and J is TRBJ2-5, with D perhaps matching TRBD1 or TRBD2 (5 bases each). The CDR3 is made up of 16 amino acids. From germline, CDR1 is LNHNV and CDR2 YYDKDF (reference sequence).